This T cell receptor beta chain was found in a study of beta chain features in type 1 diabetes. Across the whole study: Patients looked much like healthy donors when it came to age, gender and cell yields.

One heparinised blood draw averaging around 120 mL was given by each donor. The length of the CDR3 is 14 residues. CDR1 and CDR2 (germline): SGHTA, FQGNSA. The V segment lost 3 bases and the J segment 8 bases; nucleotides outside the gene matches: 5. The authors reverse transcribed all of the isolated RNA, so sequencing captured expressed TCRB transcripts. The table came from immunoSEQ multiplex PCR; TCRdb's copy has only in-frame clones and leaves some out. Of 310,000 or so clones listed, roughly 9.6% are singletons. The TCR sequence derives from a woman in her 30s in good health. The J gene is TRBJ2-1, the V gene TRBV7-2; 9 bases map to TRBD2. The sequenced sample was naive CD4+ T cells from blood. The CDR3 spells CASSFGGRVDEQFF. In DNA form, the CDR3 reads TGTGCCAGCAGCTTCGGCGGGAGGGTGGATGAGCAGTTCTTC.